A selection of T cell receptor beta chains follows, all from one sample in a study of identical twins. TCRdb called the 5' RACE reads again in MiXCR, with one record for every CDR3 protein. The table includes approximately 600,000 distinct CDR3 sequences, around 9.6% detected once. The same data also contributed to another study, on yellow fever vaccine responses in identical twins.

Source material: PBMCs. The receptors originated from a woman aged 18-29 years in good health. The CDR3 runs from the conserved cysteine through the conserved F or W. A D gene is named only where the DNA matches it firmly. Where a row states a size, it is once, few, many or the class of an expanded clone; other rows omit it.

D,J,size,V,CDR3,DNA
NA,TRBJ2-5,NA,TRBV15,CATSRASEVGETQYF,TGTGCCACCAGCAGAGCCTCGGAGGTAGGAGAGACCCAGTACTTC
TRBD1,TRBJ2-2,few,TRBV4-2,CASSQDRDRAGELFF,TGTGCCAGCAGCCAAGATAGGGACAGGGCCGGGGAGCTGTTTTTT
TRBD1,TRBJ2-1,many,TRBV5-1,CASSLRQGTYNEQFF,TGCGCCAGCAGCTTAAGACAGGGGACCTACAATGAGCAGTTCTTC
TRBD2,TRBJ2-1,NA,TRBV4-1,CASSQERLAGATSFNEQFF,TGCGCCAGCAGCCAAGAACGACTAGCGGGAGCCACATCCTTCAATGAGCAGTTCTTC
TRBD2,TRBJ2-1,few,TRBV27,CASSRSISGGPYNEQFF,TGTGCCAGCAGTCGATCCATTAGCGGGGGGCCCTACAATGAGCAGTTCTTC
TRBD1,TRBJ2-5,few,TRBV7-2,CASRPPGGETQYF,TGTGCCAGCAGACCCCCAGGGGGAGAGACCCAGTACTTC
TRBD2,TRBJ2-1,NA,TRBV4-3,CASSQDPSGSLYNEQFF,TGCGCCAGCAGCCAGGACCCCAGCGGGAGCCTGTACAATGAGCAGTTCTTC
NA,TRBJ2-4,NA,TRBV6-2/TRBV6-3,CASSYPAGYDKNIQYF,TGTGCCAGCAGTTACCCTGCAGGGTATGACAAAAACATTCAGTACTTC
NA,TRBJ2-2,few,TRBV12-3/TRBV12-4,CASSYGTRTGELFF,TGTGCCAGCAGTTACGGGACTCGCACCGGGGAGCTGTTTTTT
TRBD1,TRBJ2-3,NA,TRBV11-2,CASSFPTGGIQSSTDTQYF,TGTGCCAGCAGCTTTCCGACAGGGGGGATCCAATCTAGCACAGATACGCAGTATTTT
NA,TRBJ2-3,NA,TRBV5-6,CASSLYRQGTDTQYF,TGTGCCAGCAGCTTGTATCGGCAGGGAACAGATACGCAGTATTTT
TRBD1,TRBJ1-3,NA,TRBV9,CASSVTGGRMDTIYF,TGTGCCAGCAGCGTCACAGGGGGCCGTATGGACACCATATATTTT
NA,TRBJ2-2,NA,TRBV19,CASSQWGLSTGELFF,TGTGCCAGTAGTCAGTGGGGGCTCAGCACCGGGGAGCTGTTTTTT
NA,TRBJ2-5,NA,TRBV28,CASSGGVEWRLGTQYF,TGTGCCAGCAGTGGGGGTGTCGAGTGGAGGCTAGGGACCCAGTACTTC
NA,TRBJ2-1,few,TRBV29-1,CSVRYNEQFF,TGCAGCGTTCGGTACAATGAGCAGTTCTTC
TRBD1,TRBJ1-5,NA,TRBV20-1,CSAETGQGVLQPQHF,TGCAGTGCTGAGACAGGACAGGGGGTTCTTCAGCCCCAGCATTTT
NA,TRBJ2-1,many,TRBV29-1,CSVEPGTLNNEQFF,TGCAGCGTTGAACCGGGGACACTTAACAATGAGCAGTTCTTC
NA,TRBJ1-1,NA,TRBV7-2,CASSLPLTGFTEAFF,TGTGCCAGCAGCTTACCTCTTACAGGGTTCACTGAAGCTTTCTTT
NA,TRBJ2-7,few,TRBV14,CASSQGRVLGEQYF,TGTGCCAGCAGCCAGGGCAGGGTCCTCGGGGAGCAGTACTTC
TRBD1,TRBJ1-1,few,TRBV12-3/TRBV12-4,CASSPIPGTGSTEAFF,TGTGCCAGCAGCCCAATCCCCGGGACAGGGAGCACTGAAGCTTTCTTT
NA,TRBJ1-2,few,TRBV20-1,CSAPGPNYGYTF,TGCAGTGCACCCGGACCGAACTATGGCTACACCTTC
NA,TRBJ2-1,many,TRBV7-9,CASSLSSGSSYNEQFF,TGTGCCAGCAGCTTATCAAGCGGCAGCTCCTACAATGAGCAGTTCTTC
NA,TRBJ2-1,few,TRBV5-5,CASSLGPVISSYNEQFF,TGTGCCAGCAGCTTGGGGCCGGTCATCAGCTCCTACAATGAGCAGTTCTTC
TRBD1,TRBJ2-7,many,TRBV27,CASSLQGDAYEQYF,TGTGCCAGCAGTTTACAGGGGGATGCCTACGAGCAGTACTTC
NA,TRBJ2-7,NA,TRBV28,CASSPPRGPSSYEQYF,TGTGCCAGCAGCCCCCCGCGGGGGCCGTCCTCCTACGAGCAGTACTTC
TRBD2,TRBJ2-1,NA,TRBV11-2,CASSSDLAGGPGNEQFF,TGTGCCAGCAGCTCAGATCTAGCGGGAGGGCCGGGCAATGAGCAGTTCTTC
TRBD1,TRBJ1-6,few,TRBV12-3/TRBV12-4,CASRIPTGTVGNSPLHF,TGTGCCAGCAGGATCCCGACAGGGACGGTGGGGAATTCACCCCTCCACTTT
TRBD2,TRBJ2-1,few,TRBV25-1,CASSERLADSYNEQFF,TGTGCCAGCAGTGAACGACTAGCGGACTCCTACAATGAGCAGTTCTTC
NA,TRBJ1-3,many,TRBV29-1,CSVAPRQAGNTIYF,TGCAGCGTTGCCCCTCGACAGGCTGGAAACACCATATATTTT
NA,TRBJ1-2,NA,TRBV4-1,CASSQGDMSNYGYTF,TGCGCCAGCAGCCAAGGGGACATGTCTAACTATGGCTACACCTTC
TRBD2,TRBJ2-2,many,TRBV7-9,CASIMQAGSNTGELFF,TGTGCCAGCATCATGCAAGCGGGATCGAACACCGGGGAGCTGTTTTTT
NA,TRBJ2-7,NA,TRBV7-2,CASSLAPLGLSYEQYF,TGTGCCAGCAGCTTAGCCCCTCTAGGGCTTTCCTACGAGCAGTACTTC
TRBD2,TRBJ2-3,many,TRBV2,CASSDLTAGAGTDTQYF,TGTGCCAGCAGTGACCTAACAGCGGGGGCAGGCACAGATACGCAGTATTTT
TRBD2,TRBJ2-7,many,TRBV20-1,CSAPPEAGIEQYF,TGCAGTGCTCCCCCGGAAGCGGGGATCGAGCAGTACTTC
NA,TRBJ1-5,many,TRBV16,CASSQSQALNQPQHF,TGTGCCAGCAGCCAATCACAGGCCCTCAATCAGCCCCAGCATTTT
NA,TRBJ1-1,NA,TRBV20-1,CSAWLPLTVNTEAFF,TGCAGTGCTTGGTTGCCCCTGACAGTAAACACTGAAGCTTTCTTT
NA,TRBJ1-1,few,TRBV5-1,CASSLRGWAEAFF,TGCGCCAGCAGCTTAAGGGGATGGGCTGAAGCTTTCTTT
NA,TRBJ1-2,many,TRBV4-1,CASSHDPRDGYYGYTF,TGCGCCAGCAGCCATGACCCCCGGGACGGCTACTATGGCTACACCTTC
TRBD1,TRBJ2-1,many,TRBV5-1,CASSLTDRDRRQFF,TGCGCCAGCAGCTTGACTGATCGGGACAGGCGCCAGTTCTTC
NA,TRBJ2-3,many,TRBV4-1,CASSQVGQDMGDTQYF,TGCGCCAGCAGCCAAGTGGGCCAAGACATGGGAGATACGCAGTATTTT
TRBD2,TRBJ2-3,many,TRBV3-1,CASSQDHLIAGSDTQYF,TGTGCCAGCAGCCAAGATCACCTTATAGCGGGCTCAGATACGCAGTATTTT
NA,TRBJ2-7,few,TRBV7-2,CASSRLRDSYEQYF,TGTGCCAGCAGCCGCCTCAGGGATTCCTACGAGCAGTACTTC
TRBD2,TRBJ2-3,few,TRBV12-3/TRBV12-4,CASSRGLAGVRDTQYF,TGTGCCAGCAGTAGGGGACTAGCGGGAGTAAGAGATACGCAGTATTTT
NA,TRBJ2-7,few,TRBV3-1,CASSQAWGESEQYF,TGTGCCAGCAGCCAAGCTTGGGGGGAGAGCGAGCAGTACTTC
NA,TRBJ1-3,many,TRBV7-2,CASSLVMGPGNTIYF,TGTGCCAGCAGCTTAGTTATGGGCCCTGGAAACACCATATATTTT
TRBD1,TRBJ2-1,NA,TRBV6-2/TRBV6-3,CASHANQGVYYNEQFF,TGTGCCAGCCATGCTAATCAGGGGGTCTACTACAATGAGCAGTTCTTC
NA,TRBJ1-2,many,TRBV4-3,CASSQDPTGGNYGYTF,TGCGCCAGCAGCCAAGATCCCACAGGCGGTAACTATGGCTACACCTTC
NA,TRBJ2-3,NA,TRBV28,CASSLSLRADTQYF,TGTGCCAGCAGTTTAAGTTTAAGGGCCGATACGCAGTATTTT
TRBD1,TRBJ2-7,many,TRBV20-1,CSARVLTGTFEQYF,TGCAGTGCTAGAGTCCTGACAGGGACATTCGAGCAGTACTTC
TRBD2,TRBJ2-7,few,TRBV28,CASSPGLIAYEQYF,TGTGCCAGCAGTCCGGGACTAATAGCCTACGAGCAGTACTTC
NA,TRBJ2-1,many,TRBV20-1,CSARHPRGHNEQFF,TGCAGTGCTAGACACCCCCGGGGCCACAATGAGCAGTTCTTC
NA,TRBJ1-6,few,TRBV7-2,CASSASLTSSPLHF,TGTGCCAGCAGCGCCAGTCTAACGAGCTCACCCCTCCACTTT
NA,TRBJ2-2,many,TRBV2,CASRTDTGELFF,TGTGCCAGCAGGACTGACACCGGGGAGCTGTTTTTT
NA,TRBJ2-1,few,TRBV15,CATSRDRVGEQFF,TGTGCCACCAGCAGAGATCGCGTCGGTGAGCAGTTCTTC
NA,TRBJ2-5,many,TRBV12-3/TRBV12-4,CASSFVTGETQYF,TGTGCCAGCAGTTTCGTGACAGGAGAGACCCAGTACTTC
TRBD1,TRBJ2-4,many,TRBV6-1,CASRPTGTGNIQYF,TGTGCCAGCAGACCGACAGGGACAGGAAACATTCAGTACTTC
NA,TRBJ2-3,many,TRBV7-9,CASRAGTDTQYF,TGTGCCAGCAGGGCGGGCACAGATACGCAGTATTTT
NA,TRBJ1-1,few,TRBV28,CASSPTQRGPVNTEAFF,TGTGCCAGCAGTCCGACACAACGGGGGCCCGTGAACACTGAAGCTTTCTTT
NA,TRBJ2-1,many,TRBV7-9,CASSRRQDNEQFF,TGTGCCAGCAGTCGGAGACAGGACAATGAGCAGTTCTTC
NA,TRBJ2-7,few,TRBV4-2,CASSQAQTPGEQYF,TGTGCCAGCAGCCAAGCCCAGACCCCAGGGGAGCAGTACTTC